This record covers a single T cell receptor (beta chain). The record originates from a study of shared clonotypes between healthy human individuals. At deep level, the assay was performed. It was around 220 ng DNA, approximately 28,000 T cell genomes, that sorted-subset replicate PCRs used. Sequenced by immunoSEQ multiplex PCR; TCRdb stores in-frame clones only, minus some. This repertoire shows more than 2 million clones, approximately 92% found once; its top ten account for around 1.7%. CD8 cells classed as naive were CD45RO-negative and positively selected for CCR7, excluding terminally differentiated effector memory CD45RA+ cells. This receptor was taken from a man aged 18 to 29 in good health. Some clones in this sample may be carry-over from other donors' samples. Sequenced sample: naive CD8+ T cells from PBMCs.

The CDR3 DNA reads as TGTGCCACCAGCAGTTGGGGGGCGTTGAGCTCCTACAATGAGCAGTTCTTC. Residues: CATSSWGALSSYNEQFF. V usage is TRBV15 and J usage is TRBJ2-1; the D gene could be TRBD1 or TRBD2 (6 bases each). The CDR3 loop spans 17 amino acids. V was clipped by 3 bases and J by 0 bases, with 15 bases between them. The germline gives CDR1 LNHNV, CDR2 YYDKDF (reference sequence).